The 2 T cell receptor beta chains in this list originate from one sample, sequenced in a study of T cells after posttransplantation cyclophosphamide listed by TCRdb under 2016. To prepare the library, the immunoSEQ multiplex PCR assay was applied. TCRdb obtained this table from immuneACCESS and retained in-frame rearrangements with V and J assigned. These tables miss some clones; where compared with another copy, unresolved V genes account for less than half of the shortfall, and the remainder is unexplained. In all, the sample holds about 32,000 clones, and around 90% of those were seen once. Around 0.1% of the sample comes from the top ten. To count as naive, T cells had to be viable CD3+CD4+ or CD3+CD8+ cells with a CCR7+CD45RA+CD45RO-CD95-CD27+CD28+ profile. Sequenced material: naive CD4+ T cells sorted from blood. Receptors originate from a man aged 30-40 years in good health and a related stem cell transplant donor.

The genes are TRBV13 and TRBJ1-2; 10 bases fit TRBD1. V lost 5 bases and J lost 5; bases outside the gene matches: 8. The CDR3 covers 15 residues. From germline, CDR1 is PRHDT and CDR2 FYEKMQ (reference sequence). For the CDR3, the DNA is TGTGCCAGCAGCCCGGGGACAGGGGCGGGGTATGGCTACACCTTC. Protein product: CASSPGTGAGYGYTF.

DNA of the CDR3: TGTGCCAGCAGTGGTATGGTCAGGGAAGCTAACTATGGCTACACCTTC. Translating it yields CASSGMVREANYGYTF. The rearrangement uses TRBV6-4 and TRBJ1-2; a weak D match, TRBD1 (5 bases). Germline assignment: CDR1 MRHNA and CDR2 SNTAGT. Trimming removed 4 bases from V and 0 bases from J, with 15 bases in between. The CDR3 spans 16 residues.